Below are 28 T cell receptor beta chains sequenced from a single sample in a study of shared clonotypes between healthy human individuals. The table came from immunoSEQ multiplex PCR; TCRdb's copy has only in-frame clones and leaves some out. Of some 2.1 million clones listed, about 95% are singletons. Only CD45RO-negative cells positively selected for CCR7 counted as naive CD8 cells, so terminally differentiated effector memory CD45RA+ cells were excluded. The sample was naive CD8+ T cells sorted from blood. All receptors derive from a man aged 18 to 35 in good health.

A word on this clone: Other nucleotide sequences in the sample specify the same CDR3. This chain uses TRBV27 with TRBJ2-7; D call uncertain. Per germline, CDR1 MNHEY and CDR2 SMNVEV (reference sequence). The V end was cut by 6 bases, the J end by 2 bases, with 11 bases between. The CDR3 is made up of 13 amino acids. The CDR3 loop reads CASSFGPTYEQYF. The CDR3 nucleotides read TGTGCCAGCAGCTTTGGGCCCACCTACGAGCAGTACTTC.

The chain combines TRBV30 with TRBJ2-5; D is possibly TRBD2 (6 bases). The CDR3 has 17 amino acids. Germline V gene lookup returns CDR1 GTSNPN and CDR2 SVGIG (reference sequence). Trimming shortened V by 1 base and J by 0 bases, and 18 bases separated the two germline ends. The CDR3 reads CAWSGPGTLPDQETQYF. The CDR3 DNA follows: TGTGCCTGGAGTGGCCCCGGGACTCTCCCGGACCAAGAGACCCAGTACTTC. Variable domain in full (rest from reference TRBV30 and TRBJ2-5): SQTIHQWPATLVQPVGSPLSLECTVEGTSNPNLYWYRQAAGRGLQLLFYSVGIGQISSEVPQNLSASRPQDRQFILSSKKLLLSDSGFYLCAWSGPGTLPDQETQYFGPGTRLLVL.

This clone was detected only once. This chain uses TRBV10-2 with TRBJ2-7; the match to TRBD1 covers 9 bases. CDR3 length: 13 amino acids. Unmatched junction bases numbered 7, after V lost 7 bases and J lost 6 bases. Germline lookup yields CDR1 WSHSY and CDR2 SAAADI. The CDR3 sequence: CASTRDREFEQYF. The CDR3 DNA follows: TGCGCCAGCACCCGGGACAGGGAGTTCGAGCAGTACTTC.

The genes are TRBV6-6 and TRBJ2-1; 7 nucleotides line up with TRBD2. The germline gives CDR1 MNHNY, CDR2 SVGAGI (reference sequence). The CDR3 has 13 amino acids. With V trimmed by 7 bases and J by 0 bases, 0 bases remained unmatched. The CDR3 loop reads CASTSGSYNEQFF. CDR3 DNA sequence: TGTGCCAGCACTAGCGGCTCCTACAATGAGCAGTTCTTC.

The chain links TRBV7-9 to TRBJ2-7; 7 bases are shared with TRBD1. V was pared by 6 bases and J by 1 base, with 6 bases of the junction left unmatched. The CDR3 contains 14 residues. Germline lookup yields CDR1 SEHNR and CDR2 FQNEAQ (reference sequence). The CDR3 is CASSDPGQSYEQYF. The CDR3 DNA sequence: TGTGCCAGCAGTGACCCGGGACAGTCCTACGAGCAGTACTTC.

The CDR3, as DNA: TGTGCCAGCAGCTCCGGGAGACAGGGTACGGACACCATATATTTT. This sequence encodes CASSSGRQGTDTIYF. The chain joins TRBV11-3 to TRBJ1-3; 7 nucleotides match TRBD1. Trimming at V came to 4 bases and at J to 8 bases, leaving 11 bases not matched to a gene. This CDR3 has 15 amino acids. Germline V gene data show CDR1 as SGHNT and CDR2 as YENEEA.

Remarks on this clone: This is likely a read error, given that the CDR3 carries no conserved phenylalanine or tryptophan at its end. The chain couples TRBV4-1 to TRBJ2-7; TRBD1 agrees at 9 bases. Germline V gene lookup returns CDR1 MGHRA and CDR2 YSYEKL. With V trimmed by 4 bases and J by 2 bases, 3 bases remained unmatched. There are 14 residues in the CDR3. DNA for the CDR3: TGCGCCAGCAGCCTTAGGGACAGGGCCTACGAGCAGTACCTC. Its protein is CASSLRDRAYEQYL.

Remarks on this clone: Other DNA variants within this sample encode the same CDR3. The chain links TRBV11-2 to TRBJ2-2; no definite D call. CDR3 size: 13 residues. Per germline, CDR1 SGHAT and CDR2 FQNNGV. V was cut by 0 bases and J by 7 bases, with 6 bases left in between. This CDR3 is CASSLDIGGELFF. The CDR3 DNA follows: TGTGCCAGCAGCTTAGATATCGGCGGGGAGCTGTTTTTT.

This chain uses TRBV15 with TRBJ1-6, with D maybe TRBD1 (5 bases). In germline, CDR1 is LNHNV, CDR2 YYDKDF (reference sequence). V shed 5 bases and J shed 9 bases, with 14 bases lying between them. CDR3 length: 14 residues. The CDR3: CATSPSRGGSPLHF. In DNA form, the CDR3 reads TGTGCCACCAGCCCCTCGAGGGGAGGTTCACCCCTCCACTTT.

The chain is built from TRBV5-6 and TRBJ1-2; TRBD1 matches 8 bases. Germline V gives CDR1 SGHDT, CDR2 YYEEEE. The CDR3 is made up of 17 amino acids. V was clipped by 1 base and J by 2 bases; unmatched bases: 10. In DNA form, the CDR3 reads TGTGCCAGCAGCTTGTCGCGTTGGACAGGGTTAAACTATGGCTACACCTTC. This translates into CASSLSRWTGLNYGYTF.

CDR3 DNA: TGTGCCAGCACCCACCGGGGGCAGATCCTCTACGAGCAGTACTTC. This encodes CASTHRGQILYEQYF. J is TRBJ2-7 and V is TRBV28; TRBD1 or TRBD2 may be the D gene (6 bases each). V was cut by 7 bases and J by 3 bases, with 19 bases left in between. CDR3 length: 15 amino acids. Germline CDR1 and CDR2: MDHEN and SYDVKM.

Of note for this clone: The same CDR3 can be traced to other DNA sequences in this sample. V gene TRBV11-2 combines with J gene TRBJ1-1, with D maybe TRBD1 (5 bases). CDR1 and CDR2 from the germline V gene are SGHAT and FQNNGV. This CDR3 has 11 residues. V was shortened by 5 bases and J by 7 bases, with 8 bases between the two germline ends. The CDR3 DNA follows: TGTGCCAGCAGCCCCAGGGTTGAAGCTTTCTTT. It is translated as CASSPRVEAFF.

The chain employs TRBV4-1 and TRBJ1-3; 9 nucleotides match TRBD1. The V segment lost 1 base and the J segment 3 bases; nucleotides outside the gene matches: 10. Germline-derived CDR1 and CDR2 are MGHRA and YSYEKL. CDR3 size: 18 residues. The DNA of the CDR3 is TGCGCCAGCAGCCAAGGGCCTCAGGGACAGGGTGTTGGAAACACCATATATTTT. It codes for CASSQGPQGQGVGNTIYF.

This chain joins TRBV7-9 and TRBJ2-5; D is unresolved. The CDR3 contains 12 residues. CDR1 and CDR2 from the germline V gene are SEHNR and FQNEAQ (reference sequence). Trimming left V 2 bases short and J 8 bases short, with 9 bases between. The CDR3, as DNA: TGTGCCAGCAGCTTATTTGAGGAAACCCAGTACTTC. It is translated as CASSLFEETQYF.

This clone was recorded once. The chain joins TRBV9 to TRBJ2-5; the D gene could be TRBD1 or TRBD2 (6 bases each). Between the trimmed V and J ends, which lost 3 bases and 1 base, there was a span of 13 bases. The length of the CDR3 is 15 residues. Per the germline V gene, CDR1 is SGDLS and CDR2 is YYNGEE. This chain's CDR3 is CASSAGDITQETQYF. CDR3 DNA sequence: TGTGCCAGCAGCGCGGGGGACATAACCCAAGAGACCCAGTACTTC.

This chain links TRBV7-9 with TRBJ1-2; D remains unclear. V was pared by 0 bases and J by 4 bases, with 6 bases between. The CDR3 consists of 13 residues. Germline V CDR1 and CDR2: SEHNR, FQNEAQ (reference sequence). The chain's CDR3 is CASSLAATYGYTF. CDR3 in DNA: TGTGCCAGCAGCTTAGCGGCAACCTATGGCTACACCTTC.

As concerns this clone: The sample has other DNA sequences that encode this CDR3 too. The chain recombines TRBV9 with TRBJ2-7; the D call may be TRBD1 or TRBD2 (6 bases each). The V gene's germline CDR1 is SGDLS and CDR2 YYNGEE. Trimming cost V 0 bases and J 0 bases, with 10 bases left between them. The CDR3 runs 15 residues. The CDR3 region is CASSVAGASSYEQYF. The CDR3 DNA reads TGTGCCAGCAGCGTAGCGGGGGCTTCCTCCTACGAGCAGTACTTC.

CDR3 nucleotides: TGTGCCAGCAGTAATATTGACGTTGCGGGCGTGGCCCTGGATACGCAGTATTTT. Translating it yields CASSNIDVAGVALDTQYF. The gene calls are TRBV27 and TRBJ2-3, with D maybe TRBD2 (5 bases). The V end lost 5 bases, the J end lost 6 bases, and 27 bases lay between the germline ends. The CDR3 runs 18 residues. Germline V gives CDR1 MNHEY, CDR2 SMNVEV (reference sequence).

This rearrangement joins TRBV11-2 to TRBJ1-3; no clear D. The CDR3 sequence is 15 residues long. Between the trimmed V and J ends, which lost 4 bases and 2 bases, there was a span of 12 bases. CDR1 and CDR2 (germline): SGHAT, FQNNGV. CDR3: CASSSEASPGNTIYF. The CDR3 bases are TGTGCCAGCAGCTCGGAGGCCTCCCCTGGAAACACCATATATTTT. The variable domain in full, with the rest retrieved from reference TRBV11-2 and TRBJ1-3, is EAGVAQSPRYKIIEKRQSVAFWCNPISGHATLYWYQQILGQGPKLLIQFQNNGVVDDSQLPKDRFSAERLKGVDSTLKIQPAKLEDSAVYLCASSSEASPGNTIYFGEGSWLTVV.

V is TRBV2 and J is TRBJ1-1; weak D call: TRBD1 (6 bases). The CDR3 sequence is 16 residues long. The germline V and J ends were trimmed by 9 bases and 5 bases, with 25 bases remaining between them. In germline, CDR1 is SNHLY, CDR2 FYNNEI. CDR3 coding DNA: TGTGCCAGTAGCCCCCCCCCGGGACAAAGCTCGACTGAAGCTTTCTTT. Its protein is CASSPPPGQSSTEAFF.

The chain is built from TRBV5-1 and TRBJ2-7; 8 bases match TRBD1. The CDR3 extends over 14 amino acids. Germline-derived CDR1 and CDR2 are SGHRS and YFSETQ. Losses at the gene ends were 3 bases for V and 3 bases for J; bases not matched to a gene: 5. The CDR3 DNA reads TGCGCCAGCAGCTGGGGGACAGGACTCTACGAGCAGTACTTC. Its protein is CASSWGTGLYEQYF.

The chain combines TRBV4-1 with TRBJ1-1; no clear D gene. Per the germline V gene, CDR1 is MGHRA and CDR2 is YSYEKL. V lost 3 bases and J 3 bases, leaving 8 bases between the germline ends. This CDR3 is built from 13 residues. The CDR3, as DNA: TGCGCCAGCAGCCAGGGGTTCGACACTGAAGCTTTCTTT. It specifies CASSQGFDTEAFF.

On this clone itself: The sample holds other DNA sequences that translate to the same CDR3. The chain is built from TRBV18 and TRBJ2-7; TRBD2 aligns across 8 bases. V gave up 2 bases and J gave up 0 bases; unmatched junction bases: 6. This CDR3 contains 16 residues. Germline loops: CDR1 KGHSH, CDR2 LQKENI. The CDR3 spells CASSPLGGRSSYEQYF. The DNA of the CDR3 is TGTGCCAGCTCACCATTGGGCGGGAGGAGCTCCTACGAGCAGTACTTC.

In DNA form, the CDR3 reads TGCGCCAGCAGTGAGTCGTCAACTAGCGGGAGGGCCAGGCAGTTCTTC. Its translation: CASSESSTSGRARQFF. This chain connects TRBV10-1 to TRBJ2-1; 13 bases agree with TRBD2. J lost 12 bases, V lost 0 bases, and 8 bases had no gene match. CDR1 and CDR2 from the germline V gene are WNHNN and SYGVQD (reference sequence). The CDR3 consists of 16 residues.

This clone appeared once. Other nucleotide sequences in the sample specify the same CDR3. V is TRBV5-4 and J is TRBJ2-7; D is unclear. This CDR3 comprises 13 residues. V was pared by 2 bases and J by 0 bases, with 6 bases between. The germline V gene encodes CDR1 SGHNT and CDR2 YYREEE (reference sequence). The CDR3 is CASSFTSSYEQYF. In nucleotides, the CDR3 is TGTGCCAGCAGCTTTACCTCCTCCTACGAGCAGTACTTC.

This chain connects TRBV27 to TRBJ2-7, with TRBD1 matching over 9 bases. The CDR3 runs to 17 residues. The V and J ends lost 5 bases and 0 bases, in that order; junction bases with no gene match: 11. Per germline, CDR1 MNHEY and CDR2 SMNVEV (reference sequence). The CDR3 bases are TGTGCCAGCAGTATCAACCCCGACAGGGGGACCTCCTACGAGCAGTACTTC. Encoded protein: CASSINPDRGTSYEQYF.

The chain's CDR3 is CASRLTGNNSPLHF. CDR3 nucleotides: TGTGCCAGCAGGCTGACAGGGAATAATTCACCCCTCCACTTT. V and J are TRBV25-1 and TRBJ1-6, with 7 positions matching TRBD1. Germline V gene sequence: CDR1 MGHDK, CDR2 SYGVNS. Trimming removed 6 bases from V and 5 bases from J; junction bases left unmatched: 4. The CDR3 runs 14 residues.

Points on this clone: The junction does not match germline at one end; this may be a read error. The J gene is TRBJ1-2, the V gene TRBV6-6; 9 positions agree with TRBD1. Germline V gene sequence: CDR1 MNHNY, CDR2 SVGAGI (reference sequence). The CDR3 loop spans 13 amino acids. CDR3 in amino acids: CASSTDRGYDYTF. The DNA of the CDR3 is TGTGCCAGCAGTACGGACAGGGGTTATGACTACACCTTC.